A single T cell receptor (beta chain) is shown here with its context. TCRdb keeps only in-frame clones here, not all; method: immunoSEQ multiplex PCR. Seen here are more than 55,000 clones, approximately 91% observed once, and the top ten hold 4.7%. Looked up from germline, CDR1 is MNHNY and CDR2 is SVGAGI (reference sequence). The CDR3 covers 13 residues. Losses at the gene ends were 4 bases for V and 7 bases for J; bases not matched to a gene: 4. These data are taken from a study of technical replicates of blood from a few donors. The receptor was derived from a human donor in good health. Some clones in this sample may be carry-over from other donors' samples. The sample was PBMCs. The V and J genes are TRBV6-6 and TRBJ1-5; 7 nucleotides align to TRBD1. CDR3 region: CASSSQGWQPQHF. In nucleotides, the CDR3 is TGTGCCAGCAGTTCACAGGGGTGGCAGCCCCAGCATTTT.